This record looks at one T cell receptor beta chain sequence and its context. This sample is part of a study of blood T cell repertoires in COVID-19. Here immunoSEQ multiplex PCR was the method, and the copy in TCRdb shows in-frame clones only, minus some. The sample yields under 200,000 clones, about 85% seen once. Germline lookup yields CDR1 LNHDA and CDR2 SQIVND (reference sequence). Germline trimming cut 4 bases from V and 1 base from J; bases unmatched to any gene: 6. CDR3 length equals 16 residues. J is TRBJ1-1 and V is TRBV19, with 10 nucleotides matching TRBD1. Sequenced: peripheral blood. This TCR was recovered from a man between 18 and 35 years old with acute or convalescent COVID-19. CDR3 sequence reads: CASSTRQGAQNTEAFF. The CDR3 bases are TGTGCCAGTAGTACGAGACAGGGGGCTCAGAACACTGAAGCTTTCTTT.